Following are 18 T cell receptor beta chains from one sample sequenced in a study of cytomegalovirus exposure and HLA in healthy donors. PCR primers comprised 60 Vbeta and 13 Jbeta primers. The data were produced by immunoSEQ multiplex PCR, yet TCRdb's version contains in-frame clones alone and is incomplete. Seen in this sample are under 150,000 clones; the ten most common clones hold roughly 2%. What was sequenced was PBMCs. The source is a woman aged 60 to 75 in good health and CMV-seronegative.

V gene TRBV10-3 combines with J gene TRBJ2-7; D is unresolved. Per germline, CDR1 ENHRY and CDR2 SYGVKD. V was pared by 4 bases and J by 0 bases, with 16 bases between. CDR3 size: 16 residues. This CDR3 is CAISAVSARSSYEQYF. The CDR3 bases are TGTGCCATCAGTGCCGTATCCGCACGGAGCTCCTACGAGCAGTACTTC.

The CDR3 protein is CASSPAGLVAFF. The CDR3 bases are TGTGCCAGCAGTCCGGCAGGGCTGGTGGCTTTCTTT. V and J are TRBV6-5 and TRBJ1-1; TRBD1 might be the D (5 bases). The ends were cut back, 5 bases at V and 11 bases at J, with 15 bases in the middle. CDR3 length equals 12 residues. Germline V gene lookup returns CDR1 MNHEY and CDR2 SVGAGI.

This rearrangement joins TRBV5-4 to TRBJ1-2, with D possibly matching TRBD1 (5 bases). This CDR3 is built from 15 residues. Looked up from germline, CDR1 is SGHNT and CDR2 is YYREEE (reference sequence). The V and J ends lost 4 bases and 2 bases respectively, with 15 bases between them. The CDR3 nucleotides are TGTGCCAGCAGCGACAGAAAAACGCCAAACTATGGCTACACCTTC. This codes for CASSDRKTPNYGYTF. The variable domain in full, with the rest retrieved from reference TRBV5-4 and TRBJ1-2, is ETGVTQSPTHLIKTRGQQVTLRCSSQSGHNTVSWYQQALGQGPQFIFQYYREEENGRGNFPPRFSGLQFPNYSSELNVNALELDDSALYLCASSDRKTPNYGYTFGSGTRLTVV.

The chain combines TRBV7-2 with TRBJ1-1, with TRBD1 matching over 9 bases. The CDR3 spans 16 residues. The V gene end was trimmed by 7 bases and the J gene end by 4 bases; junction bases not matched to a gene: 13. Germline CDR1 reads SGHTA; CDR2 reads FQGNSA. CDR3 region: CASNPAGTGIGTEAFF. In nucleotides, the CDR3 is TGTGCCAGCAACCCCGCCGGGACAGGGATTGGCACTGAAGCTTTCTTT.

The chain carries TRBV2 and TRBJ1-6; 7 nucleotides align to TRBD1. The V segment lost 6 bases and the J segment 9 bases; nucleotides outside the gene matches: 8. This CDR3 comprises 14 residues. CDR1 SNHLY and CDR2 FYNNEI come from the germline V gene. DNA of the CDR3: TGTGCCAGCAGGGAGGGGGCGGTAGGTTCACCCCTCCACTTT. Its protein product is CASREGAVGSPLHF.

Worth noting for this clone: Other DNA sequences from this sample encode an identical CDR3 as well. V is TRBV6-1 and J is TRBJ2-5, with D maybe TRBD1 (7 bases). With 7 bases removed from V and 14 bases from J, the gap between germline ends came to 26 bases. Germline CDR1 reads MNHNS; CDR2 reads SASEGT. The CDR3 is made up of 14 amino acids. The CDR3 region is CASTTRQGGREQYF. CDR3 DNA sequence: TGTGCCAGCACCACCCGACAGGGAGGAAGGGAGCAATACTTC.

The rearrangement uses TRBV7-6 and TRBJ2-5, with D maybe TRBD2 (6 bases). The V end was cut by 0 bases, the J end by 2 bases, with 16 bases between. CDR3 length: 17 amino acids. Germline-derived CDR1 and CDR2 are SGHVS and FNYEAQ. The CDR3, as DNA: TGTGCCAGCAGCTTAGCGGGTGGCGGGGTCGGACAAGAGACCCAGTACTTC. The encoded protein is CASSLAGGGVGQETQYF.

CDR3 bases: TGTGCCAGCAGTTACGGACAGGGGGCTTGGGGAGCTTTCTTT. This gives the protein CASSYGQGAWGAFF. The chain combines TRBV6-5 with TRBJ1-1, with 11 bases identical to TRBD1. Per the germline V gene, CDR1 is MNHEY and CDR2 is SVGAGI. The V segment lost 2 bases and the J segment 10 bases; nucleotides outside the gene matches: 6. The CDR3 has 14 amino acids.

The chain's CDR3 is CASSTPRGQGTVGEQYF. Written as DNA, the CDR3 is TGTGCCAGCAGTACTCCGAGGGGACAGGGGACGGTCGGGGAGCAGTACTTC. This chain uses TRBV9 with TRBJ2-7; 10 bases are shared with TRBD1. The CDR3 is made up of 17 amino acids. Germline CDR1 reads SGDLS; CDR2 reads YYNGEE. The V segment lost 5 bases and the J segment 7 bases; nucleotides outside the gene matches: 18.

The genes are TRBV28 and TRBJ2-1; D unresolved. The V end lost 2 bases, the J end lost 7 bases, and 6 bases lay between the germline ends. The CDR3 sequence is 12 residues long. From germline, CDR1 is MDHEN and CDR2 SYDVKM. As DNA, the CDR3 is TGTGCCAGCAGTTTAGTCAGGAATGAGCAGTTCTTC. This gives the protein CASSLVRNEQFF.

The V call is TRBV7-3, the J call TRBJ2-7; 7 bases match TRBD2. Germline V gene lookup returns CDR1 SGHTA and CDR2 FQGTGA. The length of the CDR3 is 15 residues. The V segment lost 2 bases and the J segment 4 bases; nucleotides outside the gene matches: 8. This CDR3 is CASSLALGGGYEQYF. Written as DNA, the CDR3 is TGTGCCAGCAGCTTAGCCCTTGGGGGGGGATACGAGCAGTACTTC.

The chain's CDR3 is CASSWGQGTGELFF. CDR3 coding DNA: TGTGCCAGCAGTTGGGGACAGGGCACCGGGGAGCTGTTTTTT. This chain links TRBV5-4 with TRBJ2-2; 9 bases are shared with TRBD1. The CDR3 consists of 14 residues. J lost 4 bases, V lost 5 bases, and 3 bases had no gene match. Germline V gene sequence: CDR1 SGHNT, CDR2 YYREEE (reference sequence).

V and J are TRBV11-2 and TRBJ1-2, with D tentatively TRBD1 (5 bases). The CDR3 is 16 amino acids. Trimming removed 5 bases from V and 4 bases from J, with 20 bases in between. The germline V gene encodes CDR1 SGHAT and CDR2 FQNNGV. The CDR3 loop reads CASSPPAGDRPYGYTF. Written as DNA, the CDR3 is TGTGCCAGCAGCCCACCAGCGGGTGACAGACCCTATGGCTACACCTTC. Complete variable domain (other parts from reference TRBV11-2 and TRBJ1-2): EAGVAQSPRYKIIEKRQSVAFWCNPISGHATLYWYQQILGQGPKLLIQFQNNGVVDDSQLPKDRFSAERLKGVDSTLKIQPAKLEDSAVYLCASSPPAGDRPYGYTFGSGTRLTVV.

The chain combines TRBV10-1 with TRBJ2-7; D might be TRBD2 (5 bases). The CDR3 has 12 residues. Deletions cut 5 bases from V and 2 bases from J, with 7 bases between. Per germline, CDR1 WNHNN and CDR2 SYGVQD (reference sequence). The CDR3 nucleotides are TGCGCCAGCAGTAGCGGACCCTACGAGCAGTACTTC. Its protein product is CASSSGPYEQYF.

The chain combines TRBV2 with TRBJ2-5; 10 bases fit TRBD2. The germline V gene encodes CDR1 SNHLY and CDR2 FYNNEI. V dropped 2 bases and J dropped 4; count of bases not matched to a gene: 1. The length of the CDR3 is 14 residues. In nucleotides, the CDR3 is TGTGCCAGCAGTGAAAGACTAGCGGGAGAGACCCAGTACTTC. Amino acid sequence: CASSERLAGETQYF.

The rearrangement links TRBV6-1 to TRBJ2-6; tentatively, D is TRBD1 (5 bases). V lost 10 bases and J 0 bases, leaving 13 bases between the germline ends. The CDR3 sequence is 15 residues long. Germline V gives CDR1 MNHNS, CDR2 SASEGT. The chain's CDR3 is CATSGKNSGANVLTF. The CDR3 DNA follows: TGTGCCACGTCAGGGAAGAACTCTGGGGCCAACGTCCTGACTTTC.

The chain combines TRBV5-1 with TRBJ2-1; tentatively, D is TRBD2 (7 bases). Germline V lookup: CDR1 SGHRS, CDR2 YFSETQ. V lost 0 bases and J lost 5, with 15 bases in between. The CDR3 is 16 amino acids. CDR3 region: CASSLALTGGHNEQFF. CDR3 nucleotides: TGCGCCAGCAGCTTGGCCTTGACGGGGGGCCACAATGAGCAGTTCTTC.

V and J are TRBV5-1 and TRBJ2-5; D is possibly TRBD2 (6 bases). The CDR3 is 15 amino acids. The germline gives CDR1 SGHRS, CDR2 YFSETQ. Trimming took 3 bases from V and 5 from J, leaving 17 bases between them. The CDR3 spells CASSSQGGHGETQYF. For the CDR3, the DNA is TGCGCCAGCAGCTCCCAGGGAGGACACGGGGAGACCCAGTACTTC.